This T cell receptor beta chain was documented in a study of T-cell memory formation after mild COVID-19. About the research overall: In these data, TCR clusters were largely donor specific.

Turning to this clonotype: The antigen remains undetermined.

TCRdb re-called the 5' RACE reads with MiXCR, one entry per CDR3 protein. The data hold 350,000 to 400,000 distinct CDR3 sequences, with 20% to 25% observed a single time. Study findings and constraints: Researchers found some responding clones in pre-infection memory, a sign that cross-reactive memory joined. Day 15 to 85 contracting clones showed balanced CD4/CD8; day 15 to 37 expanders favored CD4+.

CDR3 length equals 15 residues. CDR1 is KGHSH, CDR2 LQKENI, per germline. The V and J ends lost 2 bases and 2 bases respectively, with 7 bases between them. The chain joins TRBV18 to TRBJ2-6; D remains ambiguous. This TCR was recovered from an adult woman who had mild COVID-19 (a few samples of this study predate the infection). Cell type and time point are not known. The material sequenced was PBMCs or a T cell subset sorted from them (not recorded which). CDR3 amino acids: CASSPGNPGANVLTF. CDR3 sequence (DNA): TGTGCCAGCTCACCAGGGAACCCTGGGGCCAACGTCCTGACTTTC.